This T cell receptor (beta chain) came from a study of blood T cell repertoires in COVID-19. For the study at large: Spain, Italy and the United States supplied samples that represented acute and convalescent COVID-19. Nucleic acid was either cDNA or gDNA, and it came from T cells, B-cell-depleted T cells, or PBMCs.

Trimming left V 0 bases short and J 0 bases short, with 9 bases between. This CDR3 contains 16 residues. CDR1 and CDR2 from the germline V gene are WNHNN and SYGVQD (reference sequence). Authors' analysis steps: Estimation of nucleated cell counts relied on the amplification of reference gene primers. The protocol was immunoSEQ multiplex PCR, while the TCRdb copy is restricted to in-frame clones and leaves out a portion. The DNA gave D and trimming, while V, J and clone size come from that table. The sample lists about 220,000 clones; less than 85% were seen once. Sequencing input: peripheral blood. The V and J genes are TRBV10-1 and TRBJ1-3, with D tentatively TRBD1 (5 bases). The sequence came from an elderly woman with acute or convalescent COVID-19. The CDR3 DNA reads TGCGCCAGCAGTGAGTCAGGGGCAAACTCTGGAAACACCATATATTTT. It translates to CASSESGANSGNTIYF.